A selection of T cell receptor beta chains follows, all from one sample in a study of blood T cell repertoires in COVID-19. Using immunoSEQ multiplex PCR, the repertoire was profiled, and TCRdb retains in-frame clones only, with some absent. The sample includes approximately 85,000 clones, approximately 78% of them seen just once. Sequenced input: peripheral blood. Receptor source: a human donor in a cohort sampled during active COVID-19. The CDR3 runs from the conserved cysteine through the conserved F or W. The order of the fields is J gene, clone size, CDR3 length, D gene, V gene, CDR3 protein, CDR3 DNA. A D gene is named only where the DNA matches it firmly. The size field is filled for only some rows; it gives once, few, many or a size class.

j_gene: TRBJ2-5; abundance: NA; len: 14; d_gene: NA; v_gene: TRBV30; CDR3aa: CAWSVPRAQETQYF; CDR3nt: TGTGCCTGGAGTGTACCCAGGGCCCAAGAGACCCAGTACTTC
j_gene: TRBJ1-2; abundance: many; len: 13; d_gene: NA; v_gene: TRBV7-3; CDR3aa: CASGNRDGYGYTF; CDR3nt: TGTGCCAGCGGGAACAGGGACGGCTATGGCTACACCTTC
j_gene: TRBJ2-1; abundance: NA; len: 17; d_gene: NA; v_gene: TRBV6-2/TRBV6-3; CDR3aa: CASSSHPRTRRYNEQFF; CDR3nt: TGTGCCAGCAGTTCCCATCCACGGACAAGGAGATACAATGAGCAGTTCTTC
j_gene: TRBJ1-1; abundance: NA; len: 13; d_gene: NA; v_gene: TRBV6-5; CDR3aa: CASSSQGNTEAFF; CDR3nt: TGTGCCAGCAGTTCACAGGGGAACACTGAAGCTTTCTTT
j_gene: TRBJ1-1; abundance: NA; len: 11; d_gene: NA; v_gene: TRBV20-1; CDR3aa: CSAKGGGKAFF; CDR3nt: TGCAGTGCAAAAGGGGGGGGGAAAGCTTTCTTT
j_gene: TRBJ2-1; abundance: NA; len: 15; d_gene: TRBD1; v_gene: TRBV4-2; CDR3aa: CASSQDGTDYNEQFF; CDR3nt: TGTGCCAGCAGCCAAGATGGGACAGATTACAATGAGCAGTTCTTC
j_gene: TRBJ1-4; abundance: NA; len: 14; d_gene: NA; v_gene: TRBV11-1; CDR3aa: CASSLALGDEKLFF; CDR3nt: TGTGCCAGCAGCTTAGCTCTCGGAGATGAAAAACTGTTTTTT
j_gene: TRBJ1-4; abundance: NA; len: 14; d_gene: TRBD1; v_gene: TRBV6-5; CDR3aa: CASSTTGRREKLFF; CDR3nt: TGTGCCAGCAGTACGACAGGGAGAAGGGAAAAACTGTTTTTT
j_gene: TRBJ2-2; abundance: NA; len: 15; d_gene: NA; v_gene: TRBV4-1; CDR3aa: CASSLNPQNTGELFF; CDR3nt: TGCGCCAGCAGCCTCAACCCACAGAACACCGGGGAGCTGTTTTTT
j_gene: TRBJ1-3; abundance: NA; len: 15; d_gene: NA; v_gene: TRBV3-1/TRBV3-2; CDR3aa: CASSQDINSGNTIYF; CDR3nt: TGTGCCAGCAGCCAAGATATTAACTCTGGAAACACCATATATTTT
j_gene: TRBJ1-2; abundance: NA; len: 13; d_gene: TRBD1; v_gene: TRBV27; CDR3aa: CASSYRGRDGYTF; CDR3nt: TGTGCCAGCTCCTACAGGGGGCGAGATGGCTACACCTTC
j_gene: TRBJ1-1; abundance: NA; len: 14; d_gene: NA; v_gene: TRBV3-1/TRBV3-2; CDR3aa: CASSLQNKNTEAFF; CDR3nt: TGTGCCAGCAGCCTACAAAACAAGAACACTGAAGCTTTCTTT
j_gene: TRBJ2-1; abundance: NA; len: 17; d_gene: TRBD1; v_gene: TRBV24-1; CDR3aa: CATSEPDRGSSYNEQFF; CDR3nt: TGTGCCACCAGTGAGCCTGACAGGGGAAGCTCCTACAATGAGCAGTTCTTC
j_gene: TRBJ1-1; abundance: NA; len: 13; d_gene: NA; v_gene: TRBV11-3; CDR3aa: CASSFTGITEAFF; CDR3nt: TGTGCCAGCAGCTTTACAGGAATCACTGAAGCTTTCTTT
j_gene: TRBJ2-7; abundance: few; len: 16; d_gene: TRBD1; v_gene: TRBV4-2; CDR3aa: CASSHPRGTGPYEQYF; CDR3nt: TGTGCCAGCAGCCACCCCAGGGGGACAGGGCCCTACGAGCAGTACTTC
j_gene: TRBJ2-5; abundance: NA; len: 12; d_gene: NA; v_gene: TRBV29-1; CDR3aa: CSGRQAVETQYF; CDR3nt: TGCAGCGGGCGACAGGCTGTGGAGACCCAGTACTTC
j_gene: TRBJ1-1; abundance: NA; len: 15; d_gene: TRBD1; v_gene: TRBV28; CDR3aa: CASSLPTGITTEAFF; CDR3nt: TGTGCCAGCAGTCTCCCGACAGGGATTACCACTGAAGCTTTCTTT
j_gene: TRBJ1-6; abundance: NA; len: 16; d_gene: TRBD1; v_gene: TRBV7-2; CDR3aa: CASSSPTGVSNSPLHF; CDR3nt: TGTGCCAGCAGCTCACCCACAGGGGTGTCTAATTCACCCCTCCACTTT
j_gene: TRBJ1-4; abundance: NA; len: 16; d_gene: TRBD1; v_gene: TRBV29-1; CDR3aa: CSASGTGSNANEKLFF; CDR3nt: TGCAGCGCCTCCGGGACAGGGAGTAATGCTAATGAAAAACTGTTTTTT
j_gene: TRBJ1-4; abundance: NA; len: 18; d_gene: NA; v_gene: TRBV4-1; CDR3aa: CASSQGRAREGVGEKLFF; CDR3nt: TGCGCCAGCAGCCAAGGGCGGGCCCGCGAGGGCGTGGGCGAAAAACTGTTTTTT
j_gene: TRBJ1-2; abundance: NA; len: 15; d_gene: NA; v_gene: TRBV6-5; CDR3aa: CASSDDNRVPGGYTF; CDR3nt: TGTGCCAGCAGCGATGACAACAGGGTACCGGGCGGCTACACCTTC
j_gene: TRBJ2-2; abundance: NA; len: 14; d_gene: NA; v_gene: TRBV5-1; CDR3aa: CASSLIGDTGELFF; CDR3nt: TGCGCCAGCAGCTTGATCGGAGACACCGGGGAGCTGTTTTTT
j_gene: TRBJ1-4; abundance: NA; len: 14; d_gene: NA; v_gene: TRBV13; CDR3aa: CASSLPGTNEKLFF; CDR3nt: TGTGCCAGCAGCTTACCGGGAACTAATGAAAAACTGTTTTTT
j_gene: TRBJ2-6; abundance: NA; len: 18; d_gene: TRBD1; v_gene: TRBV5-4; CDR3aa: CASSFDRGRVGGANVLTF; CDR3nt: TGTGCCAGCAGTTTTGACAGGGGGAGGGTAGGAGGGGCCAACGTCCTGACTTTC
j_gene: TRBJ1-6; abundance: NA; len: 14; d_gene: NA; v_gene: TRBV3-1/TRBV3-2; CDR3aa: CASSQAGLNSPLHF; CDR3nt: TGTGCCAGCAGCCAAGCTGGGCTGAATTCACCCCTCCACTTT
j_gene: TRBJ1-6; abundance: NA; len: 15; d_gene: NA; v_gene: TRBV11-2; CDR3aa: CASSLDLSGGTPLHF; CDR3nt: TGTGCCAGCAGCTTAGATCTGTCCGGGGGGACACCCCTCCACTTT
j_gene: TRBJ2-7; abundance: NA; len: 12; d_gene: NA; v_gene: TRBV5-8; CDR3aa: CASSLSGKGQYF; CDR3nt: TGTGCCAGCAGCTTGTCAGGTAAAGGGCAGTACTTC
j_gene: TRBJ2-2; abundance: NA; len: 14; d_gene: NA; v_gene: TRBV6-2/TRBV6-3; CDR3aa: CASSLRGSGRWLFF; CDR3nt: TGTGCCAGCAGTCTCCGTGGTAGCGGAAGATGGTTGTTTTTT
j_gene: TRBJ1-5; abundance: NA; len: 16; d_gene: NA; v_gene: TRBV2; CDR3aa: CASSELPGVGMKPQHF; CDR3nt: TGTGCCAGCAGTGAACTGCCAGGGGTGGGGATGAAGCCCCAGCATTTT
j_gene: TRBJ1-2; abundance: NA; len: 13; d_gene: TRBD1; v_gene: TRBV6-5; CDR3aa: CASSLGGAAGYTF; CDR3nt: TGTGCCAGCAGTTTAGGGGGCGCCGCTGGCTACACCTTC
j_gene: TRBJ1-3; abundance: NA; len: 15; d_gene: NA; v_gene: TRBV7-2; CDR3aa: CASSSRANSGNTIYF; CDR3nt: TGTGCCAGCAGCTCAAGAGCCAACTCTGGAAACACCATATATTTT
j_gene: TRBJ1-1; abundance: NA; len: 13; d_gene: NA; v_gene: TRBV11-1; CDR3aa: CASTGRTHTEAFF; CDR3nt: TGTGCCAGCACAGGCCGTACCCACACTGAAGCTTTCTTT
j_gene: TRBJ1-5; abundance: NA; len: 13; d_gene: NA; v_gene: TRBV12-3/TRBV12-4; CDR3aa: CASSLYSNQPQHF; CDR3nt: TGTGCCAGCAGTCTCTATAGCAATCAGCCCCAGCATTTT
j_gene: TRBJ1-6; abundance: few; len: 14; d_gene: TRBD1; v_gene: TRBV7-9; CDR3aa: CASSLPGQGSPLHF; CDR3nt: TGTGCCAGCAGCTTACCGGGACAGGGATCACCCCTCCACTTT
j_gene: TRBJ2-5; abundance: NA; len: 20; d_gene: TRBD2; v_gene: TRBV4-1; CDR3aa: CASSQGTGTSGGARQETQYF; CDR3nt: TGCGCCAGCAGCCAAGGAACCGGGACTAGCGGGGGGGCCCGCCAAGAGACCCAGTACTTC
j_gene: TRBJ1-2; abundance: few; len: 14; d_gene: TRBD1; v_gene: TRBV19; CDR3aa: CASTRGTGVYGYTF; CDR3nt: TGTGCCAGTACCCGGGGGACAGGGGTGTACGGCTACACCTTC
j_gene: TRBJ1-1; abundance: NA; len: 13; d_gene: NA; v_gene: TRBV9; CDR3aa: CASSAGRRTEAFF; CDR3nt: TGTGCCAGCAGCGCGGGTCGGCGGACTGAAGCTTTCTTT
j_gene: TRBJ1-5; abundance: NA; len: 13; d_gene: NA; v_gene: TRBV7-2; CDR3aa: CASSLQAYQPQHF; CDR3nt: TGTGCCAGCAGCTTGCAGGCATATCAGCCCCAGCATTTT
j_gene: TRBJ1-1; abundance: NA; len: 14; d_gene: TRBD1; v_gene: TRBV11-3; CDR3aa: CASSLQGALTEAFF; CDR3nt: TGTGCCAGCAGCTTACAGGGGGCGCTGACTGAAGCTTTCTTT
j_gene: TRBJ1-4; abundance: few; len: 13; d_gene: NA; v_gene: TRBV27; CDR3aa: CASSEEGGEKLFF; CDR3nt: TGTGCCAGCAGTGAAGAGGGTGGCGAAAAACTGTTTTTT